The subject of this entry is one T cell receptor beta chain. Its antigen is undetermined. A much larger clonotype is one base distant, so this may be a read error. The data derive from a study of breast tumors, draining lymph nodes, adjacent tissues. Trimming cost V 0 bases and J 10 bases; bases outside gene matches: 8. Germline V CDR1 and CDR2: SGHTA, FQGNSA. The CDR3 length is 16 residues. Breast cancer patients provided tissue from their axillary draining lymph nodes. TCRdb called the multiplex PCR reads again in MiXCR, with one record for every CDR3 protein. This table has about 200,000 distinct CDR3 sequences, roughly 29% appearing once. Whole-study findings and limits: The data were judged consistent with most tumor T cells coming from lymph node and expanding in tumor. Tumors had less TCR diversity than lymph nodes, more than nontumor tissue. Tumor T cell lymph node origin was a supported hypothesis, not proven.

This receptor was identified in a female donor with breast cancer. Some clones in this sample may be carry-over from other donors' samples. This chain connects TRBV7-2 to TRBJ2-1; 11 bases map to TRBD2. Sample: axillary lymph node tissue. The CDR3 coding sequence is TGTGCCAGCAGCTTAGCTTCTAGCGGGAGGCACTACGAGCAGTTCTTC. Protein: CASSLASSGRHYEQFF.